Given below is one TCR beta chain in context. Assay: immunoSEQ multiplex PCR; the TCRdb copy retains only in-frame clones and omits some. The sample carries tens of thousands of clones, around 89% recorded once. The data stem from a study of OX40 agonist ivuxolimab in advanced cancers. Study summary: Three patients got partial responses; one had hepatocellular carcinoma and two had cutaneous melanoma.

The CDR3 is 12 residues long. V shed 1 base and J shed 6 bases, with 5 bases lying between them. Germline loops: CDR1 SNHLY, CDR2 FYNNEI. The TCR was taken from an adult with an advanced solid tumor such as melanoma, head and neck, liver or kidney cancer. The input for sequencing was CD4+ or CD8+ T cells sorted from blood, taken in a trial of the OX40 agonist ivuxolimab. The V and J genes are TRBV2 and TRBJ2-3; D remains ambiguous. DNA of the CDR3: TGTGCCAGCAGTGAAGTATCTGATACGCAGTATTTT. It encodes CASSEVSDTQYF.